Listed below are T cell receptor beta chains from one sample, sequenced in a study of T cell responses to AZD1222 COVID-19 vaccine. Some clones are missing from TCRdb's copy, which holds only in-frame ones; the method was immunoSEQ multiplex PCR. Of around 170,000 clones listed, 88% were seen once; the top ten hold more than 9%. This specimen consisted of peripheral blood, obtained 28 days after the second AZD1222 dose. All receptors derive from an adult who received the AZD1222 COVID-19 vaccine. The CDR3 runs from the conserved cysteine through the conserved F or W. A D gene is named only where the DNA matches it firmly. Rows may omit the clone size; those that give it use once, few, many or a size class.

j_gene: TRBJ2-7
v_gene: TRBV19
abundance: -
d_gene: -
CDR3aa: CASSRDGDSYEQYF
CDR3nt: TGTGCCAGTAGCCGGGACGGAGACTCCTACGAGCAGTACTTC

j_gene: TRBJ1-3
v_gene: TRBV7-9
abundance: -
d_gene: -
CDR3aa: CASSSGTNSGNTIYF
CDR3nt: TGTGCCAGCAGTTCCGGGACAAACTCTGGAAACACCATATATTTT

j_gene: TRBJ2-7
v_gene: TRBV25-1
abundance: once
d_gene: TRBD1
CDR3aa: CASSVTGAEYEQYF
CDR3nt: TGTGCCAGCAGTGTGACAGGGGCGGAGTACGAGCAGTACTTC

j_gene: TRBJ2-1
v_gene: TRBV11-3
abundance: -
d_gene: -
CDR3aa: CASSLDPGSYNEQFF
CDR3nt: TGTGCCAGCAGCTTAGATCCAGGGTCCTACAATGAGCAGTTCTTC

j_gene: TRBJ2-7
v_gene: TRBV7-8
abundance: -
d_gene: -
CDR3aa: CASKASIYEQYF
CDR3nt: TGTGCCAGCAAGGCCAGCATCTACGAGCAGTACTTC

j_gene: TRBJ1-6
v_gene: TRBV5-1
abundance: -
d_gene: -
CDR3aa: CASSLGAGQGSYNSPLHF
CDR3nt: TGCGCCAGCAGCTTGGGGGCAGGCCAAGGCTCCTATAATTCACCCCTCCACTTT

j_gene: TRBJ2-2
v_gene: TRBV27
abundance: -
d_gene: -
CDR3aa: CASSFEVVTGELFF
CDR3nt: TGTGCCAGCAGTTTTGAAGTGGTCACCGGGGAGCTGTTTTTT

j_gene: TRBJ1-6
v_gene: TRBV9
abundance: -
d_gene: -
CDR3aa: CASSVDGGASYNSPLHF
CDR3nt: TGTGCCAGCAGCGTAGACGGGGGCGCTTCTTATAATTCACCCCTCCACTTT

j_gene: TRBJ1-4
v_gene: TRBV5-1
abundance: -
d_gene: -
CDR3aa: CASSLEDPGREKLFF
CDR3nt: TGCGCCAGCAGCTTGGAGGATCCCGGACGGGAAAAACTGTTTTTT

j_gene: TRBJ2-7
v_gene: TRBV7-8
abundance: once
d_gene: TRBD1
CDR3aa: CASSLEWDRHEQYF
CDR3nt: TGTGCCAGCAGCTTAGAATGGGACAGGCACGAGCAGTACTTC

j_gene: TRBJ2-5
v_gene: TRBV19
abundance: -
d_gene: -
CDR3aa: CASSTTGLQETQYF
CDR3nt: TGTGCCAGTAGTACCACGGGGCTACAAGAGACCCAGTACTTC

j_gene: TRBJ1-2
v_gene: TRBV29-1
abundance: -
d_gene: -
CDR3aa: CSDVTVANYGYTF
CDR3nt: TGCAGCGACGTGACAGTAGCTAACTATGGCTACACCTTC

j_gene: TRBJ2-1
v_gene: TRBV18
abundance: -
d_gene: TRBD2
CDR3aa: CASSPGGVTYNEQFF
CDR3nt: TGTGCCAGCTCACCTGGGGGGGTAACCTACAATGAGCAGTTCTTC

j_gene: TRBJ2-4
v_gene: TRBV5-8
abundance: -
d_gene: -
CDR3aa: CASSNHVAKNIQYF
CDR3nt: TGTGCCAGCAGCAATCACGTAGCCAAAAACATTCAGTACTTC

j_gene: TRBJ2-7
v_gene: TRBV6-5
abundance: -
d_gene: -
CDR3aa: CASRYSSYEQYF
CDR3nt: TGTGCCAGCAGATACTCTAGCTACGAGCAGTACTTC

j_gene: TRBJ2-7
v_gene: TRBV6-2/TRBV6-3
abundance: -
d_gene: -
CDR3aa: CASSSRITSYEQYF
CDR3nt: TGTGCCAGCAGTTCCAGGATAACCTCCTACGAGCAGTACTTC

j_gene: TRBJ2-7
v_gene: TRBV3-1/TRBV3-2
abundance: -
d_gene: TRBD2
CDR3aa: CASSQVIPSGGFYEQYF
CDR3nt: TGTGCCAGCAGCCAAGTAATTCCTAGCGGGGGGTTCTACGAGCAGTACTTC

j_gene: TRBJ1-2
v_gene: TRBV28
abundance: -
d_gene: TRBD1
CDR3aa: CASSLTGRAGYTF
CDR3nt: TGTGCCAGCAGTTTGACAGGGAGGGCTGGCTACACCTTC

j_gene: TRBJ2-3
v_gene: TRBV7-3
abundance: once
d_gene: TRBD2
CDR3aa: CASSLLAGATDTQYF
CDR3nt: TGTGCCAGCAGCCTGTTAGCGGGGGCCACAGATACGCAGTATTTT

j_gene: TRBJ1-1
v_gene: TRBV7-9
abundance: -
d_gene: -
CDR3aa: CASSLPQGEDTEAFF
CDR3nt: TGTGCCAGCAGCTTACCGCAGGGTGAAGACACTGAAGCTTTCTTT

j_gene: TRBJ1-1
v_gene: TRBV2
abundance: -
d_gene: -
CDR3aa: CASSGGGGGNTEAFF
CDR3nt: TGCGCCAGCAGCGGTGGGGGCGGGGGGAACACTGAAGCTTTCTTT

j_gene: TRBJ1-5
v_gene: TRBV6-5
abundance: -
d_gene: TRBD1
CDR3aa: CASSGRGGNQPQHF
CDR3nt: TGTGCCAGCTCGGGCAGGGGGGGCAATCAGCCCCAGCATTTT

j_gene: TRBJ1-6
v_gene: TRBV15
abundance: -
d_gene: -
CDR3aa: CATSSNRAGDNSPLHF
CDR3nt: TGTGCCACCAGCAGCAATAGGGCAGGGGACAATTCACCCCTCCACTTT

j_gene: TRBJ2-2
v_gene: TRBV30
abundance: few
d_gene: TRBD2
CDR3aa: CAWSKTSGGQNTGELFF
CDR3nt: TGTGCCTGGAGTAAGACTAGCGGGGGGCAGAACACCGGGGAGCTGTTTTTT

j_gene: TRBJ1-4
v_gene: TRBV18
abundance: -
d_gene: -
CDR3aa: CASSPRAVGDNEKLFF
CDR3nt: TGTGCCAGCTCACCACGGGCGGTCGGCGATAATGAAAAACTGTTTTTT

j_gene: TRBJ1-2
v_gene: TRBV9
abundance: -
d_gene: -
CDR3aa: CASSGDGYGYTF
CDR3nt: TGTGCCAGCAGTGGGGACGGCTATGGCTACACCTTC

j_gene: TRBJ2-1
v_gene: TRBV18
abundance: -
d_gene: TRBD1
CDR3aa: CASSLSRDRVNEQFF
CDR3nt: TGTGCCAGCTCACTATCCCGGGACAGGGTCAATGAGCAGTTCTTC

j_gene: TRBJ1-2
v_gene: TRBV28
abundance: -
d_gene: -
CDR3aa: CASSPIPLGDNYGYTF
CDR3nt: TGTGCCAGCAGTCCCATACCCCTCGGAGATAACTATGGCTACACCTTC

j_gene: TRBJ1-1
v_gene: TRBV2
abundance: -
d_gene: -
CDR3aa: CASSETGVVEAFF
CDR3nt: TGTGCCAGCAGTGAAACGGGGGTGGTTGAAGCTTTCTTT

j_gene: TRBJ2-7
v_gene: TRBV10-3
abundance: -
d_gene: TRBD1
CDR3aa: CAIRDRASYEQYF
CDR3nt: TGTGCCATCAGGGACAGGGCCTCCTACGAGCAGTACTTC

j_gene: TRBJ1-2
v_gene: TRBV4-3
abundance: once
d_gene: -
CDR3aa: CASSQEAGNPYGYTF
CDR3nt: TGCGCCAGCAGCCAAGAAGCAGGCAACCCCTATGGCTACACCTTC

j_gene: TRBJ2-3
v_gene: TRBV23-1
abundance: -
d_gene: -
CDR3aa: CASSPTLPQGRGADTQYF
CDR3nt: TGCGCCAGCAGTCCGACGCTCCCACAGGGTCGAGGAGCAGATACGCAGTATTTT

j_gene: TRBJ2-5
v_gene: TRBV29-1
abundance: -
d_gene: TRBD1
CDR3aa: CSVLQGNRETQYF
CDR3nt: TGCAGTGTACTACAGGGGAATCGGGAGACCCAGTACTTC

j_gene: TRBJ1-2
v_gene: TRBV7-9
abundance: -
d_gene: TRBD1
CDR3aa: CASSSNRGPYGYTF
CDR3nt: TGTGCCAGCAGCTCAAACAGGGGGCCCTATGGCTACACCTTC

j_gene: TRBJ2-2
v_gene: TRBV6-2/TRBV6-3
abundance: -
d_gene: -
CDR3aa: CASSYLDVSGELFF
CDR3nt: TGTGCCAGCAGTTACCTCGATGTTAGCGGGGAGCTGTTTTTT

j_gene: TRBJ1-1
v_gene: TRBV16
abundance: few
d_gene: -
CDR3aa: CASSRGTTNTEAFF
CDR3nt: TGTGCCAGCAGCCGCGGGACTACGAACACTGAAGCTTTCTTT

j_gene: TRBJ1-5
v_gene: TRBV5-6
abundance: -
d_gene: -
CDR3aa: CASSLGRGAKPQHF
CDR3nt: TGTGCCAGCAGCCTTGGAAGGGGCGCTAAGCCCCAGCATTTT

j_gene: TRBJ1-1
v_gene: TRBV11-3
abundance: -
d_gene: -
CDR3aa: CASSRTGNTEAFF
CDR3nt: TGTGCCAGCAGCAGGACCGGGAACACTGAAGCTTTCTTT

j_gene: TRBJ2-7
v_gene: TRBV7-6
abundance: -
d_gene: TRBD2
CDR3aa: CASSLVVAKLAGTKQYF
CDR3nt: TGTGCCAGCAGCTTAGTTGTTGCAAAACTAGCGGGGACGAAGCAGTACTTC

j_gene: TRBJ2-5
v_gene: TRBV27
abundance: -
d_gene: -
CDR3aa: CASSSLGGGQETQYF
CDR3nt: TGTGCCAGCAGTTCGTTAGGTGGGGGTCAAGAGACCCAGTACTTC

j_gene: TRBJ1-4
v_gene: TRBV5-5
abundance: -
d_gene: -
CDR3aa: CASSFNGQNEKLFF
CDR3nt: TGTGCCAGCAGCTTCAACGGCCAGAATGAAAAACTGTTTTTT

j_gene: TRBJ1-5
v_gene: TRBV29-1
abundance: -
d_gene: TRBD1
CDR3aa: CSVMTTGGTPQHF
CDR3nt: TGCAGCGTCATGACTACAGGGGGAACCCCCCAGCATTTT

j_gene: TRBJ1-1
v_gene: TRBV6-5
abundance: -
d_gene: -
CDR3aa: CASNPVRTSTEAFF
CDR3nt: TGTGCCAGCAATCCCGTTCGGACATCCACTGAAGCTTTCTTT

j_gene: TRBJ1-4
v_gene: TRBV30
abundance: -
d_gene: -
CDR3aa: CAWSEGLNEKLFF
CDR3nt: TGTGCCTGGAGTGAGGGGTTAAATGAAAAACTGTTTTTT

j_gene: TRBJ2-1
v_gene: TRBV25-1
abundance: -
d_gene: -
CDR3aa: CASSGSDSLNYNEQFF
CDR3nt: TGTGCCAGCAGTGGCTCCGACAGTTTGAACTACAATGAGCAGTTCTTC

j_gene: TRBJ1-4
v_gene: TRBV25-1
abundance: -
d_gene: TRBD1
CDR3aa: CASSDRTGVEKLFF
CDR3nt: TGTGCCAGCAGTGATCGGACAGGGGTTGAAAAACTGTTTTTT

j_gene: TRBJ2-1
v_gene: TRBV7-3
abundance: -
d_gene: TRBD1
CDR3aa: CASSPRTGNRNEQFF
CDR3nt: TGTGCCAGCAGCCCGCGGACAGGGAACAGGAATGAGCAGTTCTTC

j_gene: TRBJ1-2
v_gene: TRBV29-1
abundance: -
d_gene: -
CDR3aa: CSVGDANYGYTF
CDR3nt: TGCAGCGTGGGGGACGCAAACTATGGCTACACCTTC

j_gene: TRBJ2-2
v_gene: TRBV7-2
abundance: once
d_gene: TRBD1
CDR3aa: CASSLYRGATGELFF
CDR3nt: TGTGCCAGCAGCTTGTACAGGGGGGCCACCGGGGAGCTGTTTTTT

j_gene: TRBJ2-7
v_gene: TRBV7-6
abundance: -
d_gene: -
CDR3aa: CASSPGGAGRTYEQYF
CDR3nt: TGTGCCAGCAGCCCCGGGGGAGCAGGGAGGACCTACGAGCAGTACTTC

j_gene: TRBJ1-2
v_gene: TRBV29-1
abundance: -
d_gene: TRBD1
CDR3aa: CSVKERTGPINYGYTF
CDR3nt: TGCAGCGTTAAGGAGAGGACAGGCCCTATTAACTATGGCTACACCTTC

j_gene: TRBJ1-6
v_gene: TRBV9
abundance: -
d_gene: TRBD1
CDR3aa: CASSETGGAGNSPLHF
CDR3nt: TGTGCCAGCAGCGAAACAGGGGGCGCGGGGAATTCACCCCTCCACTTT

j_gene: TRBJ1-3
v_gene: TRBV4-3
abundance: -
d_gene: TRBD1
CDR3aa: CASSQGEGDRGDTIYF
CDR3nt: TGCGCCAGCAGCCAAGGCGAGGGGGACAGGGGGGACACCATATATTTT

j_gene: TRBJ2-5
v_gene: TRBV7-9
abundance: once
d_gene: -
CDR3aa: CASTLTSQETQYF
CDR3nt: TGTGCCAGCACCCTAACTAGTCAAGAGACCCAGTACTTC

j_gene: TRBJ1-5
v_gene: TRBV4-2
abundance: -
d_gene: -
CDR3aa: CASSQDWTGLRPQHF
CDR3nt: TGTGCCAGCAGCCAAGATTGGACGGGGTTAAGGCCCCAGCATTTT

j_gene: TRBJ2-3
v_gene: TRBV10-3
abundance: -
d_gene: -
CDR3aa: CAISLGADTQYF
CDR3nt: TGTGCCATCAGTCTGGGGGCAGATACGCAGTATTTT

j_gene: TRBJ1-1
v_gene: TRBV12-3/TRBV12-4
abundance: -
d_gene: -
CDR3aa: CASSLGANTEAFF
CDR3nt: TGTGCCAGCAGTTTAGGGGCGAACACTGAAGCTTTCTTT

j_gene: TRBJ1-1
v_gene: TRBV3-1/TRBV3-2
abundance: -
d_gene: -
CDR3aa: CASSRGGTEAFF
CDR3nt: TGTGCCAGCAGCCGGGGGGGCACTGAAGCTTTCTTT

j_gene: TRBJ2-1
v_gene: TRBV19
abundance: -
d_gene: TRBD1
CDR3aa: CASSTRPGQGAHEQFF
CDR3nt: TGTGCCAGTAGTACCCGACCGGGACAGGGGGCTCATGAGCAGTTCTTC